Shown below are 15 T cell receptor beta chains from a single sample sequenced in a study of spatial heterogeneity in lung cancer. Their antigen targets remain unknown. Points from the study as a whole: Counts that tracked tumor mutation counts were those of expanded intratumoral alpha and beta TCRs.

As for time point: sample taken at primary tumor resection. MiXCR, applied by TCRdb to the 5' RACE reads, yields one record per CDR3 protein. The sample holds 11,000 to 15,000 distinct CDR3 sequences; 4% to 5% are singletons and the top ten take around 18%. The starting material was lung tumor tissue, obtained at surgery. Receptors were obtained from a female donor with early-stage non-small cell lung cancer.

This clonotype was seen many times. The chain couples TRBV6-5 to TRBJ1-3, with no clear D. V gave up 8 bases and J gave up 9 bases, with 17 bases separating them. The germline V gene encodes CDR1 MNHEY and CDR2 SVGAGI. The CDR3 contains 13 residues. The CDR3 sequence is CASFSDVSSTIYF. Written as DNA, the CDR3 is TGTGCCAGCTTTTCAGACGTTTCCAGCACCATATATTTT.

This clonotype was picked up many times. The CDR3 DNA reads TGCAGTGCGGATGGGACAGGCCCTGAAGCTTTCTTT. Its translation is CSADGTGPEAFF. The V call is TRBV20-1, the J call TRBJ1-1, with 8 bases fitting TRBD1. This CDR3 contains 12 residues. In germline, CDR1 is DFQATT, CDR2 SNEGSKA (reference sequence). V lost 6 bases to trimming and J lost 6 bases; unmatched junction nucleotides: 6.

At least ten counts were recorded for this clonotype. The chain joins TRBV7-2 to TRBJ2-7; D unclear. Germline CDR1 reads SGHTA; CDR2 reads FQGNSA. V lost 1 base, J lost 4 bases, and 5 bases lay in between. This CDR3 region has 12 residues. CDR3: CASSLGAYEQYF. CDR3 DNA: TGTGCCAGCAGCTTAGGGGCTTACGAGCAGTACTTC.

This clonotype was counted ten times or more. The chain couples TRBV7-2 to TRBJ2-3, with D perhaps being TRBD1 or TRBD2 (5 bases each). There are 16 residues in the CDR3. V lost 6 bases and J 1 base, leaving 17 bases between the germline ends. From germline, CDR1 is SGHTA and CDR2 FQGNSA. The DNA for the CDR3 is TGTGCCAGCAGTAATGGCATGGGGACGGGCACAGATACGCAGTATTTT. Residues: CASSNGMGTGTDTQYF.

Many counts were recorded for this clonotype. The chain joins TRBV20-1 to TRBJ1-6; 7 bases agree with TRBD1. The CDR3 covers 16 residues. Germline-derived CDR1 and CDR2 are DFQATT and SNEGSKA (reference sequence). V shed 0 bases, J shed 5 bases, and the junction held 7 bases outside the gene matches. The CDR3 DNA is TGCAGTGCTAGAGATAGAGTGGGGACAGATAATTCACCCCTCCACTTT. Its translation is CSARDRVGTDNSPLHF.

At least ten counts were recorded for this clonotype. The rearrangement joins TRBV7-9 to TRBJ2-5; no clear D gene. CDR3 size: 14 residues. V was trimmed by 3 bases and J by 1 base, leaving 9 bases between them. Germline CDR1 is SEHNR and CDR2 is FQNEAQ (reference sequence). CDR3 sequence: CASSFYSFQETQYF. CDR3 nucleotides: TGTGCCAGCAGCTTCTACAGTTTCCAAGAGACCCAGTACTTC.

At least ten counts were recorded for this clonotype. The chain links TRBV5-4 to TRBJ2-3; D unresolved. The V gene lost 2 bases and the J gene lost 2 bases, with 9 bases spanning the gap. The germline V gene encodes CDR1 SGHNT and CDR2 YYREEE (reference sequence). The CDR3 totals 14 residues. The CDR3 protein is CASSFRKNTDTQYF. The CDR3 region has the DNA TGTGCCAGCAGCTTCCGAAAGAACACAGATACGCAGTATTTT.

This clonotype was seen many times. The V and J genes are TRBV5-1 and TRBJ1-3; no definite D call. Trimming removed 4 bases at V and 3 bases at J, with 14 bases between. The CDR3 runs to 15 residues. Germline CDR1 SGHRS, CDR2 YFSETQ. The DNA of the CDR3 is TGCGCCAGCAGCCCATGGACGGCTGATGGAAACACCATATATTTT. Translation: CASSPWTADGNTIYF.

This clonotype was observed many times. The V call is TRBV5-1, the J call TRBJ2-1; unclear D gene. The CDR3 spans 16 residues. Trimming took 5 bases from V and 3 from J, leaving 18 bases between them. CDR1 and CDR2 (germline): SGHRS, YFSETQ. The CDR3 DNA follows: TGCGCCAGCAGTTATGAGGTATTTTCTAACTACAATGAGCAGTTCTTC. It yields the protein CASSYEVFSNYNEQFF.

In its sample, this clonotype was seen many times. The V and J genes are TRBV12-3 or TRBV12-4 and TRBJ2-5, with D tentatively TRBD1 (6 bases). V gave up 5 bases and J gave up 4 bases, with 11 bases separating them. This CDR3 contains 13 residues. CDR3 nucleotides: TGTGCCAGCAGTGTAACAGGGACAGAGACCCAGTACTTC. This encodes CASSVTGTETQYF.

The sample holds many counts of this clonotype. V usage is TRBV27 and J usage is TRBJ2-3; weak D call: TRBD1 (7 bases). Germline V gene sequence: CDR1 MNHEY, CDR2 SMNVEV (reference sequence). Trimming removed 4 bases from V and 2 bases from J, with 22 bases in between. This CDR3 is 18 amino acids long. The CDR3 protein is CASSWVWSGRGVTDTQYF. CDR3 DNA: TGTGCCAGCAGTTGGGTTTGGAGCGGCAGGGGGGTCACAGATACGCAGTATTTT.

This clonotype was seen at least ten times. The chain has TRBV20-1 and TRBJ1-1, with unresolved D. The CDR3 consists of 15 residues. Per the germline V gene, CDR1 is DFQATT and CDR2 is SNEGSKA (reference sequence). Trimming pared 3 bases from V and 1 base from J, leaving 15 bases between. CDR3 in amino acids: CSARVPLRQNTEAFF. The DNA for the CDR3 is TGCAGTGCTAGGGTTCCCCTACGGCAGAACACTGAAGCTTTCTTT.

There are many counts of this clonotype. The chain carries TRBV7-9 and TRBJ1-6; perhaps TRBD1 as D (5 bases). This CDR3 is built from 14 residues. The V gene lost 4 bases and the J gene lost 10 bases, with 14 bases spanning the gap. CDR1 and CDR2 from the germline V gene are SEHNR and FQNEAQ (reference sequence). CDR3 sequence (DNA): TGTGCCAGCAGCTCGGGACCGCTTCGCTCACCCCTCCACTTT. This codes for CASSSGPLRSPLHF. Filled out from reference TRBV7-9 and TRBJ1-6, the complete variable domain reads DTGVSQNPRHKITKRGQNVTFRCDPISEHNRLYWYRQTLGQGPEFLTYFQNEAQLEKSRLLSDRFSAERPKGSFSTLEIQRTEQGDSAMYLCASSSGPLRSPLHFGNGTRLTVT.

The sample holds many counts of this clonotype. The rearrangement uses TRBV6-1 and TRBJ2-7, with TRBD1 identical over 8 bases. There are 14 residues in the CDR3. V lost 4 bases to trimming and J lost 5 bases; unmatched junction nucleotides: 7. The germline V gene encodes CDR1 MNHNS and CDR2 SASEGT. CDR3: CASSGTGWGNEQYF. In DNA, the CDR3 is TGTGCCAGCAGTGGGACAGGGTGGGGCAACGAGCAGTACTTC.

This clonotype was observed at least ten times. The chain has TRBV28 and TRBJ2-1; a possible D gene is TRBD1 (6 bases). Trimming took 3 bases from V and 9 from J, leaving 15 bases between them. Germline V CDR1 and CDR2: MDHEN, SYDVKM. This CDR3 has 14 residues. This chain's CDR3 is CASSFTGPRFEQFF. The DNA for the CDR3 is TGTGCCAGCAGTTTTACAGGGCCCCGGTTTGAGCAGTTCTTC.